The 13 T cell receptor beta chains presented below share a single source sample, sequenced in a study of radiation and T cells in renal cell carcinoma. TCRdb keeps only in-frame clones here, not all; method: immunoSEQ multiplex PCR. The table has 65,000 or so clones, 60% to 85% seen once. Sample time point: blood 4 weeks post-SBRT, at nephrectomy. Indicated treatment: 15 Gy SBRT to primary tumor, nephrectomy 4 weeks later. The source was blood, collected from a patient whose treatment included radiotherapy and nephrectomy. All receptors derive from a man between 60 and 75 years old with renal cell carcinoma.

The rearrangement uses TRBV29-1 and TRBJ2-1; D call uncertain. Looked up from germline, CDR1 is SQVTM and CDR2 is ANQGSEA. The CDR3 contains 13 residues. V was pared by 5 bases and J by 4 bases, with 12 bases between. The DNA for the CDR3 is TGCAGCGTTCCCGGGTTGTGGTACAATGAGCAGTTCTTC. Protein product: CSVPGLWYNEQFF.

This clone qualifies as medium-sized (0.01 to 0.1%). This chain connects TRBV9 to TRBJ2-3, with a tentative D call TRBD2 (5 bases). CDR3 length: 16 amino acids. In germline, CDR1 is SGDLS, CDR2 YYNGEE. With 1 base removed from V and 0 bases from J, the gap between germline ends came to 12 bases. The chain's CDR3 is CASSVWRATSTDTQYF. In nucleotides, the CDR3 is TGTGCCAGCAGCGTATGGCGGGCCACTAGCACAGATACGCAGTATTTT.

This chain connects TRBV9 to TRBJ1-1; D not resolved. This CDR3 contains 15 residues. Trimming stripped 0 bases from V and 3 bases from J, with 12 bases between. The germline gives CDR1 SGDLS, CDR2 YYNGEE. Here the CDR3 reads CASSVVIEGHTEAFF. CDR3 nucleotide sequence: TGTGCCAGCAGCGTAGTGATTGAGGGCCACACTGAAGCTTTCTTT. Drawing the rest from reference TRBV9 and TRBJ1-1, the complete variable domain is DSGVTQTPKHLITATGQRVTLRCSPRSGDLSVYWYQQSLDQGLQFLIQYYNGEERAKGNILERFSAQQFPDLHSELNLSSLELGDSALYFCASSVVIEGHTEAFFGQGTRLTVV.

This chain uses TRBV5-1 with TRBJ2-3, with D possibly matching TRBD2 (6 bases). The CDR3 length is 15 residues. Trimming left V 0 bases short and J 4 bases short, with 12 bases between. CDR1 is SGHRS, CDR2 YFSETQ, per germline. Here the CDR3 reads CASSLEMGTADTQYF. The DNA of the CDR3 is TGCGCCAGCAGCTTGGAAATGGGGACTGCAGATACGCAGTATTTT.

The chain carries TRBV2 and TRBJ1-4; 11 nucleotides line up with TRBD1. The CDR3 extends over 17 amino acids. V lost 8 bases to trimming and J lost 8 bases; unmatched junction nucleotides: 16. The germline V gene encodes CDR1 SNHLY and CDR2 FYNNEI. CDR3 sequence reads: CASRSRTGGVSREKLFF. CDR3 DNA sequence: TGTGCCAGCCGGTCCCGGACAGGGGGCGTCAGCAGGGAAAAACTGTTTTTT.

This rearrangement joins TRBV7-9 to TRBJ2-2; no definite D call. Trimming took off 3 bases at V and 4 bases at J, with 6 bases between the two ends. The germline V gene has CDR1 SEHNR and CDR2 FQNEAQ (reference sequence). The CDR3 contains 13 residues. The chain's CDR3 is CASSFYSTGELFF. The CDR3 bases are TGTGCCAGCAGCTTTTATAGCACCGGGGAGCTGTTTTTT.

This clone was picked up a small number of times. This chain links TRBV7-9 with TRBJ2-7; D might be TRBD1 (6 bases). Germline lookup yields CDR1 SEHNR and CDR2 FQNEAQ (reference sequence). The germline V and J ends were trimmed by 5 bases and 2 bases, with 10 bases remaining between them. CDR3 size: 13 residues. The CDR3 DNA reads TGTGCCAGCAGCGCAAACAGGGCCTACGAGCAGTACGTC. Protein product: CASSANRAYEQYV.

This clone was detected only once. This chain uses TRBV4-3 with TRBJ1-4; the D gene is possibly TRBD1 (5 bases). From germline, CDR1 is LGHNA and CDR2 YSLEER. With 4 bases removed from V and 6 bases from J, the gap between germline ends came to 15 bases. CDR3 length equals 15 residues. The CDR3 nucleotides read TGCGCCAGCAGCCTCCCTCCGGGGGGGGATGAAAAACTGTTTTTT. It is translated as CASSLPPGGDEKLFF.

This chain joins TRBV2 and TRBJ1-5; tentative D call: TRBD1 (5 bases). V gave up 7 bases and J gave up 0 bases, with 13 bases separating them. CDR1 and CDR2 from the germline V gene are SNHLY and FYNNEI. The length of the CDR3 is 15 residues. CDR3 region: CASMERDHSNQPQHF. The CDR3 coding sequence is TGTGCCAGCATGGAAAGGGACCATAGCAATCAGCCCCAGCATTTT.

This chain joins TRBV19 and TRBJ2-2; 11 bases align to TRBD2. The CDR3 runs 16 residues. With 6 bases clipped from V and 6 bases from J, the junction kept 9 bases outside the gene matches. Germline-derived CDR1 and CDR2 are LNHDA and SQIVND (reference sequence). The CDR3 DNA is TGTGCCAGTAGCAGAACTAGCGGGAGTACCGCCGGGGAGCTGTTTTTT. This translates into CASSRTSGSTAGELFF.

The chain recombines TRBV19 with TRBJ2-1, with 12 bases identical to TRBD2. The CDR3 totals 15 residues. V trimming: 1 base; J trimming: 7 bases; junction bases outside the gene matches: 2. Per germline, CDR1 LNHDA and CDR2 SQIVND (reference sequence). The CDR3 DNA is TGTGCCAGTAGTATAGGACTAGCGGGGGCTAATGAGCAGTTCTTC. It specifies CASSIGLAGANEQFF. The complete variable domain, with remaining parts taken from reference TRBV19 and TRBJ2-1, reads DGGITQSPKYLFRKEGQNVTLSCEQNLNHDAMYWYRQDPGQGLRLIYYSQIVNDFQKGDIAEGYSVSREKKESFPLTVTSAQKNPTAFYLCASSIGLAGANEQFFGPGTRLTVL.

The chain couples TRBV6-6 to TRBJ1-6; D perhaps matches TRBD1 (5 bases). CDR3 length: 16 residues. Per germline, CDR1 MNHNY and CDR2 SVGAGI (reference sequence). Deletions cut 0 bases from V and 6 bases from J, with 12 bases between. CDR3 in DNA: TGTGCCAGCAGTTACTCGAGCCGAAGGGGTAATTCACCCCTCCACTTT. Translating gives CASSYSSRRGNSPLHF.

The chain recombines TRBV28 with TRBJ2-1, with 11 bases identical to TRBD2. Germline lookup yields CDR1 MDHEN and CDR2 SYDVKM. Trimming cost V 7 bases and J 3 bases; bases outside gene matches: 8. The CDR3 sequence is 16 residues long. The CDR3 protein is CASTSSGLAGYNEQFF. CDR3 bases: TGTGCCAGCACCTCATCAGGACTAGCGGGCTACAATGAGCAGTTCTTC.